This is a list of T cell receptor beta chains from one sample in a study of T cell repertoires in cytomegalovirus infection. TCRdb fed the reads into MiXCR, producing one record per CDR3 protein. The data hold 400,000 or so distinct CDR3 sequences, with about a sixth observed a single time. The material sequenced was PBMCs. The origin of the receptors is a human donor in good health (CMV status not recorded). Some clones in this sample may be carry-over from other donors' samples. The CDR3 runs from the conserved cysteine through the conserved F or W. Fields, in order: V gene, D gene, J gene, clone size, CDR3 protein, CDR3 DNA. D genes are given only for firm matches. Not all rows give a size; the values are once, few, many and, for expanded clones, a class.

V gene: TRBV7-2; D gene: -; J gene: TRBJ2-5; clone size: many; CDR3 protein: CASSLLLGQETQYF; CDR3 DNA: TGTGCCAGCAGCTTATTACTAGGGCAAGAGACCCAGTACTTC
V gene: TRBV5-3; D gene: -; J gene: TRBJ2-5; clone size: -; CDR3 protein: CASSSKTEGKETQYF; CDR3 DNA: TGTGCCAGCAGCTCGAAGACCGAAGGGAAAGAGACCCAGTACTTC
V gene: TRBV4-2; D gene: -; J gene: TRBJ1-6; clone size: -; CDR3 protein: CASSQDTSTARGSPLHF; CDR3 DNA: TGTGCCAGCAGCCAAGACACCTCGACAGCACGTGGCTCACCCCTCCACTTT
V gene: TRBV7-3; D gene: -; J gene: TRBJ2-5; clone size: -; CDR3 protein: CAATDGGEQETQYF; CDR3 DNA: TGTGCAGCGACAGATGGGGGAGAACAAGAGACCCAGTACTTC
V gene: TRBV20-1; D gene: -; J gene: TRBJ2-5; clone size: -; CDR3 protein: CSVGPLGETQYF; CDR3 DNA: TGCAGTGTAGGCCCCCTTGGGGAGACCCAGTACTTC
V gene: TRBV27; D gene: -; J gene: TRBJ1-6; clone size: few; CDR3 protein: CASSLSPTPWDSPLHF; CDR3 DNA: TGTGCCAGCAGTTTATCTCCGACCCCCTGGGATTCACCCCTCCACTTT
V gene: TRBV2; D gene: -; J gene: TRBJ1-1; clone size: few; CDR3 protein: CASRDNLNTEAFF; CDR3 DNA: TGTGCCAGCAGGGACAATCTCAACACTGAAGCTTTCTTT
V gene: TRBV5-1; D gene: -; J gene: TRBJ2-7; clone size: few; CDR3 protein: CASSLRGGNSYEQYF; CDR3 DNA: TGCGCCAGCAGCCTCCGGGGCGGCAATTCCTACGAGCAGTACTTC
V gene: TRBV20-1; D gene: -; J gene: TRBJ1-1; clone size: -; CDR3 protein: CSASYGPNTEAFF; CDR3 DNA: TGCAGTGCTAGTTACGGGCCGAACACTGAAGCTTTCTTT
V gene: TRBV6-6; D gene: TRBD1; J gene: TRBJ1-6; clone size: -; CDR3 protein: CASRDRDNSPLHF; CDR3 DNA: TGTGCCAGCAGGGACAGGGATAATTCACCCCTCCACTTT
V gene: TRBV2; D gene: TRBD1; J gene: TRBJ1-1; clone size: few; CDR3 protein: CASSAGTGGVTEAFF; CDR3 DNA: TGTGCCAGCAGTGCAGGGACAGGGGGTGTCACTGAAGCTTTCTTT
V gene: TRBV6-1; D gene: -; J gene: TRBJ1-3; clone size: -; CDR3 protein: CASSETQRNTIYF; CDR3 DNA: TGTGCCAGCAGTGAAACTCAACGGAACACCATATATTTT
V gene: TRBV28; D gene: -; J gene: TRBJ2-7; clone size: -; CDR3 protein: CASRPPNRVDRSYEQYF; CDR3 DNA: TGTGCCAGCAGGCCTCCAAACAGGGTGGACCGCTCCTACGAGCAGTACTTC
V gene: TRBV5-1; D gene: -; J gene: TRBJ1-2; clone size: few; CDR3 protein: CASSLQDPNYGYTF; CDR3 DNA: TGCGCCAGCAGCTTACAGGATCCTAACTATGGCTACACCTTC
V gene: TRBV7-8; D gene: -; J gene: TRBJ1-1; clone size: many; CDR3 protein: CASSPSGTEAFF; CDR3 DNA: TGTGCCAGCAGCCCCAGTGGGACTGAAGCTTTCTTT
V gene: TRBV20-1; D gene: -; J gene: TRBJ1-6; clone size: few; CDR3 protein: CSARSGEGNSPLHF; CDR3 DNA: TGCAGTGCGCGCTCGGGGGAGGGAAATTCACCCCTCCACTTT
V gene: TRBV7-8; D gene: -; J gene: TRBJ1-3; clone size: many; CDR3 protein: CATQNLHRGSGNTIYF; CDR3 DNA: TGTGCCACTCAAAACTTACACCGGGGGTCTGGAAACACCATATATTTT
V gene: TRBV7-6; D gene: -; J gene: TRBJ1-1; clone size: few; CDR3 protein: CASRGKQDEAFF; CDR3 DNA: TGTGCCAGCAGGGGGAAGCAAGATGAAGCTTTCTTT
V gene: TRBV7-2; D gene: TRBD1; J gene: TRBJ1-3; clone size: many; CDR3 protein: CASSFDREAGNTIYF; CDR3 DNA: TGTGCCAGCAGCTTTGACAGGGAGGCTGGAAACACCATATATTTT
V gene: TRBV7-2; D gene: -; J gene: TRBJ2-7; clone size: many; CDR3 protein: CASSLTQATYEQYF; CDR3 DNA: TGTGCCAGCAGCTTAACGCAGGCTACCTACGAGCAGTACTTC
V gene: TRBV6-6; D gene: TRBD1; J gene: TRBJ1-5; clone size: many; CDR3 protein: CASSKTDRGRTRNQPQHF; CDR3 DNA: TGTGCCAGCAGCAAAACGGACAGGGGGCGAACCCGCAATCAGCCCCAGCATTTT
V gene: TRBV5-1; D gene: -; J gene: TRBJ1-1; clone size: many; CDR3 protein: CASSLGQPQGNTEAFF; CDR3 DNA: TGCGCCAGCAGCTTGGGGCAACCACAGGGGAACACTGAAGCTTTCTTT
V gene: TRBV10-3; D gene: TRBD1; J gene: TRBJ2-7; clone size: few; CDR3 protein: CAISSGQGDREQYF; CDR3 DNA: TGTGCCATCAGTTCGGGACAGGGGGATCGCGAGCAGTACTTC
V gene: TRBV7-2; D gene: TRBD1; J gene: TRBJ1-6; clone size: -; CDR3 protein: CASSNRDSNSPLHF; CDR3 DNA: TGTGCCAGCAGCAACCGGGACAGTAATTCACCCCTCCACTTT
V gene: TRBV2; D gene: TRBD1; J gene: TRBJ1-2; clone size: few; CDR3 protein: CASLGQTTIYTF; CDR3 DNA: TGTGCCAGTCTGGGACAGACTACGATCTACACCTTC
V gene: TRBV20-1; D gene: -; J gene: TRBJ2-1; clone size: many; CDR3 protein: CSGFRAGNQFF; CDR3 DNA: TGCAGTGGTTTTAGGGCAGGGAACCAGTTCTTC
V gene: TRBV7-8; D gene: -; J gene: TRBJ2-7; clone size: -; CDR3 protein: CASSLVVSPRNEQYF; CDR3 DNA: TGTGCCAGCAGCTTGGTGGTCTCCCCCCGGAACGAGCAGTACTTC